This TCR beta chain appears in the sequencing data of a study of blood T cell repertoires in COVID-19. Study-level background: Researchers got acute and convalescent COVID-19 samples from the United States, Italy and Spain. Nucleic acid was either cDNA or gDNA, and it came from T cells, B-cell-depleted T cells, or PBMCs.

CDR1 and CDR2 from the germline V gene are MRHNA and SNTAGT. Trimming cost V 7 bases and J 10 bases, with 5 bases left between them. The CDR3 has 9 residues. Libraries were prepared by immunoSEQ multiplex PCR; TCRdb keeps only in-frame clonotypes and omits some of them. This table has about 120,000 clones, about 80% appearing once. This clone was picked up one time. V usage is TRBV6-4 and J usage is TRBJ1-5; no definite D call. The sequence was obtained from a woman aged 80 or older with acute or convalescent COVID-19. Specimen: peripheral blood. The CDR3 DNA follows: TGTGCCAGCATCATCCCCCAGCATTTT. This translates into CASIIPQHF.